What follows are 30 T cell receptor beta chains derived from one specimen sequenced in a study of identical twins' blood T cells. TCRdb analysed the 5' RACE reads with MiXCR anew, one entry per CDR3 protein. The sample lists hundreds of thousands of distinct CDR3 sequences; under 30% were seen once. Material for sequencing was PBMCs. The receptor set was obtained from a woman aged 18-50 years in good health.

Remarks on this clonotype: This may stem from a read error, because a much larger clone lies one nucleotide away. Given the absence of the conserved phenylalanine or tryptophan at the CDR3 end, a read error is likely. The CDR3 here is CSVVEQNYEQYL. The CDR3 DNA reads as TGCAGCGTTGTTGAACAGAACTACGAGCAGTACTTA. This sequence joins TRBV29-1 and TRBJ2-7, with no clear D. The CDR3 has 12 amino acids. Trimming left V 4 bases short and J 3 bases short, with 10 bases between. The V gene's germline CDR1 is SQVTM and CDR2 ANQGSEA.

This sequence joins TRBV19 and TRBJ1-2; D is possibly TRBD1 (5 bases). V lost 0 bases and J lost 8, with 10 bases in between. This CDR3 is 13 amino acids long. CDR1 and CDR2 from the germline V gene are LNHDA and SQIVND (reference sequence). The CDR3 DNA is TGTGCCAGTAGTATAGATTGGGGGTCCGGCTACACCTTC. Translation: CASSIDWGSGYTF.

Notes on this clonotype: It may be a read error: a sequence one base away is much more abundant. The CDR3 sequence: CASSLLRGTSPYEQYF. CDR3 coding DNA: TGTGCCAGCAGTCTACTGAGGGGGACCAGCCCCTACGAGCAGTACTTC. J is TRBJ2-7 and V is TRBV6-6, with D maybe TRBD1 (6 bases). Trimming cost V 5 bases and J 2 bases, with 19 bases left between them. CDR1 is MNHNY and CDR2 is SVGAGI in the germline V gene (reference sequence). The CDR3 loop spans 16 amino acids.

The chain is built from TRBV29-1 and TRBJ2-7; D not resolved. CDR3 size: 12 residues. V lost 7 bases to trimming and J lost 2 bases, with 12 bases between them. Germline-derived CDR1 and CDR2 are SQVTM and ANQGSEA. CDR3 bases: TGCAGCGCCTCAGGTGTCACCTACGAGCAGTACTTC. It yields the protein CSASGVTYEQYF.

The chain links TRBV29-1 to TRBJ2-1; D remains unclear. The CDR3 is 10 amino acids. V lost 4 bases, J lost 8 bases, and 6 bases lay in between. Germline loops: CDR1 SQVTM, CDR2 ANQGSEA. The CDR3, as DNA: TGCAGCGTTGTCAGCGATGAGCAGTTCTTC. It is translated as CSVVSDEQFF.

The sample holds a few counts of this clonotype. The gene calls are TRBV14 and TRBJ1-2; D gene ambiguous. The V end lost 1 base, the J end lost 1 base, and 7 bases lay between the germline ends. Germline CDR1 reads SGHDN; CDR2 reads FVKESK. The CDR3 is made up of 14 amino acids. The CDR3 region has the DNA TGTGCCAGCAGCCAAGGTCCCGTTAACTATGGCTACACCTTC. Translated, it gives CASSQGPVNYGYTF.

This clonotype was observed a single time. This chain links TRBV20-1 with TRBJ1-4; D gene ambiguous. Germline V lookup: CDR1 DFQATT, CDR2 SNEGSKA (reference sequence). The CDR3 length is 15 residues. Trimming shortened V by 0 bases and J by 5 bases, and 13 bases separated the two germline ends. This chain's CDR3 is CSARDSTRCNEKLFF. For the CDR3, the DNA is TGCAGTGCTAGAGATTCAACCAGGTGCAATGAAAAACTGTTTTTT.

The chain has TRBV6-5 and TRBJ2-6; D not certain. Trimming stripped 5 bases from V and 3 bases from J, with 8 bases between. This CDR3 comprises 14 residues. Germline lookup yields CDR1 MNHEY and CDR2 SVGAGI. The chain's CDR3 is CASSQLLGANVLTF. In DNA, the CDR3 is TGTGCCAGCAGTCAGTTACTTGGGGCCAACGTCCTGACTTTC.

This rearrangement joins TRBV5-1 to TRBJ2-1, with D perhaps assigned TRBD1 or TRBD2 (5 bases each). The CDR3 is made up of 14 amino acids. Germline assignment: CDR1 SGHRS and CDR2 YFSETQ. V was pared by 5 bases and J by 5 bases, with 14 bases between. The CDR3 is CASSGTAANNEQFF. The CDR3 DNA sequence: TGCGCCAGCAGTGGGACCGCAGCTAACAATGAGCAGTTCTTC.

This clonotype was detected many times. This sequence joins TRBV29-1 and TRBJ1-3, with no clear D. Germline loops: CDR1 SQVTM, CDR2 ANQGSEA. The CDR3 is 14 residues long. The V end was cut by 5 bases, the J end by 0 bases, with 11 bases between. The CDR3 DNA reads TGCAGCGTTCTTCCGATGGACTCTGGAAACACCATATATTTT. Amino acids: CSVLPMDSGNTIYF.

In its sample, this clonotype was seen many times. The rearrangement links TRBV5-6 to TRBJ1-6; D ambiguous. The CDR3 consists of 14 residues. Germline loops: CDR1 SGHDT, CDR2 YYEEEE. The V end was cut by 2 bases, the J end by 7 bases, with 10 bases between. CDR3: CASSLFQENSPLHF. CDR3 nucleotides: TGTGCCAGCAGCTTATTCCAGGAGAATTCACCCCTCCACTTT.

CDR3 residues: CASSQGSGREQFF. CDR3 DNA: TGTGCCAGCAGCCAAGGTTCGGGCCGCGAGCAGTTCTTC. V usage is TRBV3-1 and J usage is TRBJ2-1; no firm D call. The CDR3 has 13 amino acids. V lost 1 base, J lost 10 bases, and 11 bases lay in between. The germline V gene encodes CDR1 LGHDT and CDR2 YNNKEL (reference sequence).

As concerns this clonotype: This clone may be a read error of a much larger clone one base away. The V gene is TRBV19, the J gene TRBJ1-1, with D possibly being TRBD1 (5 bases). Trimming pared 0 bases from V and 0 bases from J, leaving 11 bases between. Germline V gene data show CDR1 as LNHDA and CDR2 as SQIVND (reference sequence). The CDR3 consists of 16 residues. As DNA, the CDR3 is TGTGCCAGTAGTATAGATCGGGGCGCGGTGAACACTGAAGCTTTCTTT. Its protein is CASSIDRGAVNTEAFF.

V usage is TRBV29-1 and J usage is TRBJ1-4; D gene uncertain. Germline V lookup: CDR1 SQVTM, CDR2 ANQGSEA. Trimming left V 3 bases short and J 9 bases short, with 11 bases between. This CDR3 region has 12 residues. The CDR3 protein is CSVEPSGKKLFF. Here the CDR3 DNA reads TGCAGCGTTGAGCCAAGCGGTAAAAAACTGTTTTTT.

The chain is built from TRBV3-1 and TRBJ2-7; TRBD1 agrees at 7 bases. Trimming took 4 bases from V and 0 from J; bases not matched to a gene: 12. This CDR3 spans 17 amino acids. The germline CDR1 and CDR2 sequences are LGHDT and YNNKEL (reference sequence). The CDR3 here is CASSPQGVQVPSYEQYF. CDR3 sequence (DNA): TGTGCCAGCAGCCCTCAGGGGGTACAGGTTCCCTCCTACGAGCAGTACTTC.

This chain joins TRBV9 and TRBJ1-1, with D possibly TRBD1 on 6 matching bases. Germline CDR1 reads SGDLS; CDR2 reads YYNGEE. Trimming removed 0 bases at V and 0 bases at J, with 9 bases between. The CDR3 sequence is 15 residues long. CDR3 loop: CASSVAGQLNTEAFF. As DNA, the CDR3 is TGTGCCAGCAGCGTAGCAGGACAGTTGAACACTGAAGCTTTCTTT.

This clonotype appeared many times. The chain links TRBV24-1 to TRBJ2-2, with 12 positions matching TRBD2. The CDR3 is made up of 19 amino acids. Per germline, CDR1 KGHDR and CDR2 SFDVKD. V lost 4 bases and J lost 0; bases outside the gene matches: 8. CDR3 loop: CATSERPGLAGSNTGELFF. CDR3 coding DNA: TGTGCCACCAGTGAGCGACCGGGACTAGCGGGCTCGAACACCGGGGAGCTGTTTTTT.

V and J are TRBV7-9 and TRBJ2-3; D gene uncertain. The CDR3 extends over 17 amino acids. Per the germline V gene, CDR1 is SEHNR and CDR2 is FQNEAQ (reference sequence). With 4 bases removed from V and 1 base from J, the gap between germline ends came to 18 bases. The CDR3: CASSSRLTQSGTDTQYF. CDR3 in DNA: TGTGCCAGCAGCTCCCGACTGACCCAAAGCGGCACAGATACGCAGTATTTT.

In its sample, this clonotype was seen a few times. The chain combines TRBV11-2 with TRBJ2-1; 10 bases map to TRBD1. Per the germline V gene, CDR1 is SGHAT and CDR2 is FQNNGV. The CDR3 length is 15 residues. The V gene end was trimmed by 6 bases and the J gene end by 7 bases; junction bases not matched to a gene: 9. The DNA for the CDR3 is TGTGCCAGCAGATTCCGGGACAGGGGCTGGAATGAGCAGTTCTTC. Protein product: CASRFRDRGWNEQFF.

V gene TRBV7-9 combines with J gene TRBJ1-1; TRBD1 might be the D (5 bases). V was pared by 2 bases and J by 4 bases, with 17 bases between. CDR1 is SEHNR and CDR2 is FQNEAQ in the germline V gene (reference sequence). This CDR3 contains 16 residues. The CDR3 here is CASSLTIGDGFTEAFF. Written as DNA, the CDR3 is TGTGCCAGCAGCTTAACGATAGGGGACGGATTCACTGAAGCTTTCTTT.

On this clonotype: The junction does not match germline at one end; this may be a read error. The chain employs TRBV2 and TRBJ1-5; perhaps TRBD1 as D (5 bases). The CDR3 has 14 amino acids. CDR1 is SNHLY, CDR2 FYNNEI, per germline. The CDR3 DNA sequence: TGTGCCAGCATGGGAGACAGCGGCATCCAGCCCCAGCATTTC. Translation: CASMGDSGIQPQHF.

This clonotype was counted a few times. The genes are TRBV5-1 and TRBJ2-7, with D tentatively TRBD1 or TRBD2 (5 bases each). Per germline, CDR1 SGHRS and CDR2 YFSETQ. V lost 0 bases and J 3 bases, leaving 19 bases between the germline ends. CDR3 length: 17 residues. The CDR3 nucleotides read TGCGCCAGCAGCTTGGAGGGGCGGGCCGGACGTCGCTACGAGCAGTACTTC. Residues: CASSLEGRAGRRYEQYF.

The rearrangement joins TRBV7-2 to TRBJ1-5; a weak D match, TRBD1 (5 bases). The V gene's germline CDR1 is SGHTA and CDR2 FQGNSA. V dropped 1 base and J dropped 7 bases, with 11 bases sitting between them. The CDR3 has 14 residues. In DNA, the CDR3 is TGTGCCAGCAGCTTAGAGGGGTTCGGACAGCCCCAGCATTTT. This sequence encodes CASSLEGFGQPQHF.

The CDR3 spells CASSPDGGNYGYTF. The CDR3 DNA is TGTGCCAGCAGCCCGGACGGCGGTAACTATGGCTACACCTTC. The chain joins TRBV3-1 to TRBJ1-2, with D unclear. Germline values: CDR1 LGHDT, CDR2 YNNKEL (reference sequence). The germline V and J ends were trimmed by 4 bases and 1 base, with 10 bases remaining between them. The CDR3 is made up of 14 amino acids.

The table lists this clonotype with a few counts. This chain links TRBV5-1 with TRBJ1-1; D perhaps matches TRBD1 (5 bases). Per germline, CDR1 SGHRS and CDR2 YFSETQ. Trimming removed 4 bases at V and 3 bases at J, with 16 bases between. The CDR3 contains 15 residues. CDR3 coding DNA: TGCGCCAGCAGCGTGGGGGGGGGAGATTACACTGAAGCTTTCTTT. Amino acids: CASSVGGGDYTEAFF.

This clonotype was counted between two and nine times. The rearrangement uses TRBV20-1 and TRBJ1-4; D not certain. The CDR3 has 15 residues. CDR1 is DFQATT and CDR2 is SNEGSKA in the germline V gene (reference sequence). The ends were cut back, 5 bases at V and 0 bases at J, with 13 bases in the middle. The CDR3 coding sequence is TGCAGTGCTGGAACCATATCGGCAACTAATGAAAAACTGTTTTTT. Amino acid sequence: CSAGTISATNEKLFF.

This clonotype was recorded at least ten times. This chain uses TRBV28 with TRBJ2-3, with D possibly TRBD1 on 6 matching bases. The germline V and J ends were trimmed by 4 bases and 2 bases, with 16 bases remaining between them. This CDR3 contains 16 residues. Germline CDR1 is MDHEN and CDR2 is SYDVKM. CDR3 protein: CASSYQTGFDTDTQYF. The CDR3 nucleotides are TGTGCCAGCAGTTACCAGACAGGATTTGACACAGATACGCAGTATTTT.

The genes are TRBV15 and TRBJ2-3; D is uncertain. Trimming cost V 0 bases and J 0 bases, with 7 bases left between them. Germline lookup yields CDR1 LNHNV and CDR2 YYDKDF (reference sequence). This CDR3 has 15 amino acids. CDR3 DNA: TGTGCCACCAGCAGAGATCTCTCTAGCACAGATACGCAGTATTTT. Amino acid sequence: CATSRDLSSTDTQYF. The complete variable domain, with remaining parts taken from reference TRBV15 and TRBJ2-3, reads DAMVIQNPRYQVTQFGKPVTLSCSQTLNHNVMYWYQQKSSQAPKLLFHYYDKDFNNEADTPDNFQSRRPNTSFCFLDIRSPGLGDTAMYLCATSRDLSSTDTQYFGPGTRLTVL.

The V gene is TRBV19, the J gene TRBJ2-7; 7 bases match TRBD2. The V and J ends lost 4 bases and 5 bases, in that order; junction bases with no gene match: 8. CDR3 length equals 14 residues. CDR1 is LNHDA, CDR2 SQIVND, per germline (reference sequence). CDR3 DNA sequence: TGTGCCAGTAGTACCCTCGGACTAGTAGACGAGCAGTACTTC. Translation: CASSTLGLVDEQYF.

The V call is TRBV5-5, the J call TRBJ1-2; D is ambiguous. The germline V and J ends were trimmed by 6 bases and 7 bases, with 22 bases remaining between them. The CDR3 has 15 residues. Per germline, CDR1 SGHKS and CDR2 YYEKEE (reference sequence). Written as DNA, the CDR3 is TGTGCCAGCATCCCGTTCGTTGAGGGCCCCCTTGGCTACACCTTC. Its protein product is CASIPFVEGPLGYTF.